Following are 12 T cell receptor beta chains from one sample sequenced in a study of response to subunit inactivated influenza vaccine. TCRdb redid the calling of the RT-PCR reads with MiXCR, one entry per CDR3 protein. The table lists 400,000 to 550,000 distinct CDR3 sequences, 25% of them singletons. The sequences come from CD4+ T cells sorted from PBMCs, collected around 5 days after vaccination. The receptors derive from a man aged 45-65 years who received an inactivated influenza vaccine.

This clonotype was seen only once. The genes are TRBV24-1 and TRBJ2-2, with 9 bases lining up with TRBD2. Germline CDR1 reads KGHDR; CDR2 reads SFDVKD. The CDR3 spans 16 residues. The V segment lost 5 bases and the J segment 4 bases; nucleotides outside the gene matches: 7. CDR3 sequence: CATSVSGRYPTGELFF. CDR3 in DNA: TGTGCCACCAGTGTAAGCGGGAGGTACCCCACCGGGGAGCTGTTTTTT.

V usage is TRBV9 and J usage is TRBJ2-1; 14 nucleotides agree with TRBD2. This CDR3 has 18 amino acids. Losses at the gene ends were 4 bases for V and 9 bases for J; bases not matched to a gene: 15. Germline CDR1 reads SGDLS; CDR2 reads YYNGEE. CDR3 nucleotide sequence: TGTGCCAGCAGCCAAGGGGACAGGGGACTAGCGGGAGTTGTTGAGCAGTTCTTC. Translation gives CASSQGDRGLAGVVEQFF.

The gene calls are TRBV2 and TRBJ2-5, with D maybe TRBD2 (5 bases). Germline CDR1 SNHLY, CDR2 FYNNEI. V was cut by 10 bases and J by 2 bases, with 8 bases left in between. The CDR3 is made up of 11 amino acids. The CDR3 nucleotides read TGTGCCAACGGGGAACAAGAGACCCAGTACTTC. It specifies CANGEQETQYF.

In nucleotides, the CDR3 is TGTGCCAGCAGCCAAAGCTTTGGGACAGCCTCACCCCTCCACTTT. It encodes CASSQSFGTASPLHF. The chain recombines TRBV14 with TRBJ1-6; 7 bases line up with TRBD1. The CDR3 is 15 residues long. Germline CDR1 is SGHDN and CDR2 is FVKESK. After removal of 2 bases from V and 10 bases from J, the junction contained 8 bases not matched to a gene. Together with reference TRBV14 and TRBJ1-6, the CDR3 gives the full variable domain: EAGVTQFPSHSVIEKGQTVTLRCDPISGHDNLYWYRRVMGKEIKFLLHFVKESKQDESGMPNNRFLAERTGGTYSTLKVQPAELEDSGVYFCASSQSFGTASPLHFGNGTRLTVT.

The CDR3 DNA follows: TGTGCCAGCAGCTCCGCCGTGGACCGCGAAAAACTGTTTTTT. Translated, it gives CASSSAVDREKLFF. This chain connects TRBV5-6 to TRBJ1-4, with no clear D. The germline gives CDR1 SGHDT, CDR2 YYEEEE. The CDR3 is made up of 14 amino acids. V was pared by 3 bases and J by 8 bases, with 14 bases between.

This clonotype was detected only a few times. The chain joins TRBV20-1 to TRBJ1-1, with 9 bases identical to TRBD1. This CDR3 has 14 residues. Germline assignment: CDR1 DFQATT and CDR2 SNEGSKA (reference sequence). Unmatched junction bases numbered 5, after V lost 6 bases and J lost 0 bases. The CDR3 protein is CSATGQGLNTEAFF. The CDR3 DNA sequence: TGCAGTGCAACCGGACAGGGGTTGAACACTGAAGCTTTCTTT.

This chain links TRBV20-1 with TRBJ1-2; D unresolved. Trimming removed 6 bases at V and 6 bases at J, with 20 bases between. This CDR3 is built from 14 residues. The V gene's germline CDR1 is DFQATT and CDR2 SNEGSKA (reference sequence). CDR3 sequence: CSARRASIVHGYTF. The CDR3 bases are TGCAGTGCCCGCCGGGCCTCAATCGTCCATGGCTACACCTTC.

The rearrangement links TRBV18 to TRBJ2-7; 8 bases agree with TRBD1. Germline V CDR1 and CDR2: KGHSH, LQKENI. V lost 4 bases, J lost 2 bases, and 4 bases stayed unmatched. The CDR3 contains 14 residues. CDR3 in DNA: TGTGCCAGCTCACAGGGACAGGAGACCTACGAGCAGTACTTC. Protein product: CASSQGQETYEQYF.

The sample holds a few counts of this clonotype. The chain joins TRBV5-1 to TRBJ2-7; TRBD2 agrees at 10 bases. This CDR3 is built from 16 residues. CDR1 is SGHRS and CDR2 is YFSETQ in the germline V gene. J lost 4 bases, V lost 2 bases, and 9 bases had no gene match. The CDR3 DNA sequence: TGCGCCAGCAGCTTAAAACCGGGACTAGCGAGTTACGAGCAGTACTTC. Protein sequence: CASSLKPGLASYEQYF.

The chain carries TRBV4-1 and TRBJ2-2; 9 nucleotides align to TRBD2. V was pared by 5 bases and J by 2 bases, with 9 bases of the junction left unmatched. CDR3 length equals 17 residues. Per germline, CDR1 MGHRA and CDR2 YSYEKL. The CDR3 here is CASSRPLAGKNTGELFF. The CDR3 nucleotides read TGCGCCAGCAGCAGACCTCTAGCGGGGAAAAACACCGGGGAGCTGTTTTTT.

The chain is built from TRBV6-2 or TRBV6-3 and TRBJ1-5; D is unclear. Germline V gene sequence: CDR1 MNHEY, CDR2 SVGEGT. The CDR3 extends over 14 amino acids. Trimming took off 9 bases at V and 2 bases at J, with 14 bases between the two ends. CDR3: CASSWAGGNQPQHF. As DNA, the CDR3 is TGTGCCAGTAGCTGGGCGGGAGGCAATCAGCCCCAGCATTTT.

The chain employs TRBV20-1 and TRBJ2-7, with D possibly matching TRBD1 (6 bases). This CDR3 has 14 amino acids. Trimming stripped 1 base from V and 3 bases from J, with 13 bases between. Per the germline V gene, CDR1 is DFQATT and CDR2 is SNEGSKA (reference sequence). Here the CDR3 DNA reads TGCAGTGCTAGAGCCGACAGGAGTCACTACGAGCAGTACTTC. Residues: CSARADRSHYEQYF.